The 21 T cell receptor beta chains in this list originate from one sample, sequenced in a study of identical twins. One entry per CDR3 protein results from TCRdb running MiXCR on the 5' RACE reads. This sample has about 530,000 distinct CDR3 sequences, with 20% to 25% found just once. These data also formed part of another study, on yellow fever vaccine responses in identical twins.

Sample: CD4+ T cells sorted from blood. These receptors were taken from a woman between 18 and 29 years old in good health.

The chain is built from TRBV6-1 and TRBJ1-4, with 8 nucleotides matching TRBD1. The length of the CDR3 is 14 residues. With V trimmed by 5 bases and J by 8 bases, 7 bases remained unmatched. CDR1 MNHNS and CDR2 SASEGT come from the germline V gene. CDR3 sequence (DNA): TGTGCCAGCAGTCGACAGGGGTATGCGGAAAAACTGTTTTTT. It specifies CASSRQGYAEKLFF.

The J gene is TRBJ1-5, the V gene TRBV13, with 9 bases that match TRBD1. The CDR3 is made up of 15 amino acids. The V and J ends lost 5 bases and 6 bases, in that order; junction bases with no gene match: 8. The germline CDR1 and CDR2 sequences are PRHDT and FYEKMQ (reference sequence). The CDR3 region is CASSQRGQGFQPQHF. The CDR3 DNA reads TGTGCCAGCAGCCAAAGAGGACAGGGGTTTCAGCCCCAGCATTTT.

This clonotype was recorded a few times. CDR3 sequence reads: CAISDRGIDEQYV. CDR3 sequence (DNA): TGTGCCATCTCGGACAGGGGCATAGACGAGCAGTACGTC. The chain links TRBV10-3 to TRBJ2-7, with 9 bases fitting TRBD1. Germline V gene data show CDR1 as ENHRY and CDR2 as SYGVKD. J gave up 5 bases and V 8 bases, and 7 bases lay outside the gene matches. The CDR3 length is 13 residues.

The rearrangement links TRBV25-1 to TRBJ1-1, with TRBD1 matching over 7 bases. J was trimmed by 1 base and V by 4 bases; bases with no gene match: 3. Germline CDR1 reads MGHDK; CDR2 reads SYGVNS. The CDR3 length is 14 residues. Here the CDR3 reads CASSARDRNTEAFF. CDR3 nucleotides: TGTGCCAGCAGTGCGCGGGACAGGAACACTGAAGCTTTCTTT. The complete variable domain, with remaining parts taken from reference TRBV25-1 and TRBJ1-1, reads EADIYQTPRYLVIGTGKKITLECSQTMGHDKMYWYQQDPGMELHLIHYSYGVNSTEKGDLSSESTVSRIRTEHFPLTLESARPSHTSQYLCASSARDRNTEAFFGQGTRLTVV.

The genes are TRBV5-8 and TRBJ2-2; the match to TRBD2 covers 11 bases. The V and J ends lost 5 bases and 5 bases, in that order; junction bases with no gene match: 5. Per the germline V gene, CDR1 is SGHTS and CDR2 is YDEGEE. The CDR3 extends over 15 amino acids. CDR3 nucleotide sequence: TGTGCCAGCAGTCCACTAGCGGGAGTTACCGGGGAGCTGTTTTTT. Residues: CASSPLAGVTGELFF.

The chain employs TRBV21-1 and TRBJ1-4; the D call in the table, TRBD1, was not verified against the DNA. TRBV21-1 is a pseudogene locus. The CDR3 extends over 18 amino acids. For the CDR3, the DNA is TGTGCCAGCAGCCGTAAGACAGGCTACGCCTGGGCTAATGAAAAACTGTTTTTT. This translates into CASSRKTGYAWANEKLFF.

The chain has TRBV2 and TRBJ1-5; TRBD1 matches 8 bases. CDR1 is SNHLY and CDR2 is FYNNEI in the germline V gene. The CDR3 sequence is 17 residues long. V gave up 4 bases and J gave up 4 bases; unmatched junction bases: 12. CDR3 DNA: TGTGCCAGCAGTGGCCGGACAGGGATTGGAGGTAATCAGCCCCAGCATTTT. Protein product: CASSGRTGIGGNQPQHF. Using reference TRBV2 and TRBJ1-5 for the parts outside the CDR3, the full variable domain is EPEVTQTPSHQVTQMGQEVILRCVPISNHLYFYWYRQILGQKVEFLVSFYNNEISEKSEIFDDQFSVERPDGSNFTLKIRSTKLEDSAMYFCASSGRTGIGGNQPQHFGDGTRLSIL.

In its sample, this clonotype was seen a few times. The V gene is TRBV12-3 or TRBV12-4, the J gene TRBJ1-1; D not resolved. This CDR3 region has 15 residues. V shed 2 bases and J shed 5 bases, with 15 bases lying between them. The CDR3 loop is CASSLIVALRTEAFF. CDR3 in DNA: TGTGCCAGCAGTTTAATAGTGGCTCTAAGGACTGAAGCTTTCTTT.

V usage is TRBV28 and J usage is TRBJ2-1; D gene unclear. The CDR3 spans 16 residues. Germline V gene data show CDR1 as MDHEN and CDR2 as SYDVKM. V lost 2 bases and J lost 0, with 11 bases in between. DNA of the CDR3: TGTGCCAGCAGTTTACCGCATTGGGGCTCCTACAATGAGCAGTTCTTC. The encoded protein is CASSLPHWGSYNEQFF.

This clonotype was picked up a small number of times. V and J are TRBV29-1 and TRBJ1-1; 8 nucleotides match TRBD1. The CDR3 consists of 13 residues. Germline V lookup: CDR1 SQVTM, CDR2 ANQGSEA. Losses at the gene ends were 7 bases for V and 3 bases for J; bases not matched to a gene: 7. CDR3 sequence reads: CSAGTGGDTEAFF. The CDR3, as DNA: TGCAGCGCCGGTACAGGGGGGGACACTGAAGCTTTCTTT.

This clonotype was picked up a small number of times. The CDR3 reads CASSLRKQPQHF. Here the CDR3 DNA reads TGTGCCAGCAGTTTACGGAAACAGCCCCAGCATTTT. V usage is TRBV12-3 or TRBV12-4 and J usage is TRBJ1-5; no firm D call. The length of the CDR3 is 12 residues. Trimming removed 2 bases at V and 7 bases at J, with 6 bases between.

This clonotype was recorded many times. The V and J genes are TRBV3-1 and TRBJ2-3, with D possibly being TRBD1 or TRBD2 (6 bases each). Germline loops: CDR1 LGHDT, CDR2 YNNKEL (reference sequence). V was shortened by 0 bases and J by 2 bases, with 9 bases between the two germline ends. The CDR3 spans 15 residues. CDR3 sequence: CASSQDRGPTDTQYF. For the CDR3, the DNA is TGTGCCAGCAGCCAAGATCGGGGGCCCACAGATACGCAGTATTTT.

The CDR3 DNA is TGCGCCAGCAGCTTGGTTCGGGGGAACGCAGATACGCAGTATTTT. This encodes CASSLVRGNADTQYF. The chain recombines TRBV5-1 with TRBJ2-3; maybe TRBD2 (6 bases). V was clipped by 0 bases and J by 4 bases, with 12 bases between them. From germline, CDR1 is SGHRS and CDR2 YFSETQ. This CDR3 spans 15 amino acids.

The chain employs TRBV29-1 and TRBJ2-2; 11 nucleotides align to TRBD1. The trim removed 6 bases at V and 4 bases at J, leaving 7 bases unmatched. The length of the CDR3 is 15 residues. Germline-derived CDR1 and CDR2 are SQVTM and ANQGSEA. CDR3 sequence: CSVTPGQGGTGELFF. In DNA, the CDR3 is TGCAGCGTCACTCCGGGACAGGGGGGCACCGGGGAGCTGTTTTTT.

There are a few counts of this clonotype. The V call is TRBV7-8, the J call TRBJ1-1; 7 bases line up with TRBD1. Germline V gives CDR1 SGHVS, CDR2 FQNEAQ. Trimming took 1 base from V and 4 from J; bases not matched to a gene: 3. This CDR3 is built from 14 residues. Here the CDR3 DNA reads TGTGCCAGCAGCTTAGAACAGGGGATCACTGAAGCTTTCTTT. It yields the protein CASSLEQGITEAFF.

The chain carries TRBV3-1 and TRBJ2-1, with 7 bases aligning to TRBD2. Germline V gene sequence: CDR1 LGHDT, CDR2 YNNKEL (reference sequence). The J segment lost 6 bases and the V segment lost 8 bases, leaving 13 bases of the junction unmatched. CDR3 length: 15 amino acids. CDR3 DNA: TGTGCCAGCGGTTTCAGCGGGAAATCCGGCAATGAGCAGTTCTTC. Residues: CASGFSGKSGNEQFF.

The chain links TRBV19 to TRBJ2-5; no clear D. The germline V and J ends were trimmed by 1 base and 4 bases, with 10 bases remaining between them. The germline V gene encodes CDR1 LNHDA and CDR2 SQIVND (reference sequence). The CDR3 contains 14 residues. The CDR3 here is CASSIVQRRETQYF. The CDR3, as DNA: TGTGCCAGTAGTATAGTTCAGCGCAGAGAGACCCAGTACTTC.

The chain has TRBV7-2 and TRBJ2-5, with a weak D call TRBD2 (5 bases). Germline CDR1 reads SGHTA; CDR2 reads FQGNSA. The CDR3 totals 14 residues. V was cut by 2 bases and J by 5 bases, with 12 bases left in between. DNA of the CDR3: TGTGCCAGCAGCTTAAGAGGGATAGGGGAGACCCAGTACTTC. Its translation is CASSLRGIGETQYF.

This chain links TRBV7-8 with TRBJ2-2; D gene uncertain. V was pared by 2 bases and J by 5 bases, with 9 bases between. This CDR3 contains 14 residues. Germline V gives CDR1 SGHVS, CDR2 FQNEAQ. The DNA of the CDR3 is TGTGCCAGCAGCTTAATTAGCTGGACCGGGGAGCTGTTTTTT. Its protein is CASSLISWTGELFF.

This clonotype occurred many times. The rearrangement uses TRBV4-1 and TRBJ2-1; 7 bases fit TRBD2. The germline V gene has CDR1 MGHRA and CDR2 YSYEKL. The CDR3 length is 12 residues. V was clipped by 2 bases and J by 15 bases; unmatched bases: 7. CDR3 sequence reads: CASSQLTGTTFF. CDR3 sequence (DNA): TGCGCCAGCAGCCAATTGACCGGGACTACGTTCTTC.

This chain joins TRBV6-1 and TRBJ1-2; no firm D call. The CDR3 length is 14 residues. The V gene lost 2 bases and the J gene lost 6 bases, with 13 bases spanning the gap. Germline V gene sequence: CDR1 MNHNS, CDR2 SASEGT. Written as DNA, the CDR3 is TGTGCCAGCAGTGAAAGAGGCAACTCGGATGGCTACACCTTC. It encodes CASSERGNSDGYTF.